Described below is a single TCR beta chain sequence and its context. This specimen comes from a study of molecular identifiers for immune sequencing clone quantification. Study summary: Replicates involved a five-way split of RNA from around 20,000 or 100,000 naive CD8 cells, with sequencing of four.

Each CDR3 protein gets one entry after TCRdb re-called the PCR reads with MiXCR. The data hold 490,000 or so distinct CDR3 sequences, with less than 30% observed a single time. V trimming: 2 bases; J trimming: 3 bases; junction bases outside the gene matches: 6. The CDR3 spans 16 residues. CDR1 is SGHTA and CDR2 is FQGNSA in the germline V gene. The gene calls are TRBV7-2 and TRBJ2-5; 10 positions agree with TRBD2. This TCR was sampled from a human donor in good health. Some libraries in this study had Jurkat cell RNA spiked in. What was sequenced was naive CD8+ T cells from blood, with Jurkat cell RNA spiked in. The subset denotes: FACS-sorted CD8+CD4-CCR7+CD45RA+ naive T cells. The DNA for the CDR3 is TGTGCCAGCAGCTTAAATTCGCTAGCGGGGGAAGAGACCCAGTACTTC. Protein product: CASSLNSLAGEETQYF.